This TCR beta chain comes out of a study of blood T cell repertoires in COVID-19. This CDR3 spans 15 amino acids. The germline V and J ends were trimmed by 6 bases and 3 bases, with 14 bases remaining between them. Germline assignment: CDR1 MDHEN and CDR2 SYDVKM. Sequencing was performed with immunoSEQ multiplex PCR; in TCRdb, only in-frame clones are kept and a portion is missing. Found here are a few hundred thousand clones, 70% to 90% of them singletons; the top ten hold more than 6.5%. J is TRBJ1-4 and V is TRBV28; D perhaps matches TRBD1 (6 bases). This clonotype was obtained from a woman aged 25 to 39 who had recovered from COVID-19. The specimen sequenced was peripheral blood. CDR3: CASSLGQLANEKLFF. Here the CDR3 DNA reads TGTGCCAGCAGCCTCGGACAGCTAGCTAATGAAAAACTGTTTTTT. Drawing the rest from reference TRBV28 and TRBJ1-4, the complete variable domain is DVKVTQSSRYLVKRTGEKVFLECVQDMDHENMFWYRQDPGLGLRLIYFSYDVKMKEKGDIPEGYSVSREKKERFSLILESASTNQTSMYLCASSLGQLANEKLFFGSGTQLSVL.